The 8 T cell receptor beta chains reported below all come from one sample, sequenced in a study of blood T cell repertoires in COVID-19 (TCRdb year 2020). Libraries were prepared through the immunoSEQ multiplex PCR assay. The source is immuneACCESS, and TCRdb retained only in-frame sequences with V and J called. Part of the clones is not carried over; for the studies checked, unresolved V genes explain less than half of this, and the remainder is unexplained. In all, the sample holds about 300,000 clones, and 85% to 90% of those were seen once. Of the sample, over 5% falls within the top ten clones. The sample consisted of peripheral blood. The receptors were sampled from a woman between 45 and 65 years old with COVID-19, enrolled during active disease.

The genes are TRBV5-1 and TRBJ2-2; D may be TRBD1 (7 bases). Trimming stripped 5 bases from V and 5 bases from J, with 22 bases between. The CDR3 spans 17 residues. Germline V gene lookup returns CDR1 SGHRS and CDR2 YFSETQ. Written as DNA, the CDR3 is TGCGCCAGCAGATATCCCTGGAGGGGGCGATCGACCGGGGAGCTGTTTTTT. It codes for CASRYPWRGRSTGELFF.

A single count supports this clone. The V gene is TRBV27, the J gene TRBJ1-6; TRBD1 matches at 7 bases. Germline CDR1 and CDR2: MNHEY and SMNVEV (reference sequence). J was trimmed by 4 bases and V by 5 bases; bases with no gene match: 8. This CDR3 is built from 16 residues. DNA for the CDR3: TGTGCCAGCAGTAAAACCGGGACAGTGTATAATTCACCCCTCCACTTT. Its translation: CASSKTGTVYNSPLHF.

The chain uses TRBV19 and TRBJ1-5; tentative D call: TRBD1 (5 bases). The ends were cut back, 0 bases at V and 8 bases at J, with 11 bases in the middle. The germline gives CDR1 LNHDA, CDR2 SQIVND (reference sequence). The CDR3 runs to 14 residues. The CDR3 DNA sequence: TGTGCCAGTAGTATAGATCAGGGTAGGGAGCCCCAGCATTTT. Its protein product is CASSIDQGREPQHF.

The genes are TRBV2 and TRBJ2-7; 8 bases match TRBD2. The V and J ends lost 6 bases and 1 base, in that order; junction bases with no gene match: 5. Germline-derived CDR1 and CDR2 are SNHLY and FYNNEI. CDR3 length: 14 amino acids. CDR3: CASRLAAGSYEQYF. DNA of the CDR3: TGTGCCAGCAGACTAGCGGCGGGGTCCTACGAGCAGTACTTC.

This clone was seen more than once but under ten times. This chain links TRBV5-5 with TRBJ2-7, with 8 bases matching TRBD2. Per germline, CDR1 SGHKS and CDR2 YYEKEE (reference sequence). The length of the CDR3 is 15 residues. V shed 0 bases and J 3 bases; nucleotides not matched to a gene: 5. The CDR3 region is CASSLEPAGVYEQYF. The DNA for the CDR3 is TGTGCCAGCAGCTTGGAACCAGCGGGAGTCTACGAGCAGTACTTC.

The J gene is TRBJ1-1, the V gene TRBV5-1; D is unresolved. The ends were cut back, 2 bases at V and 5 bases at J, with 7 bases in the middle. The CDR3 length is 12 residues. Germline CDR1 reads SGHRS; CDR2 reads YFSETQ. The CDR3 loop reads CASSFRGTEAFF. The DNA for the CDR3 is TGCGCCAGCAGCTTTCGAGGGACTGAAGCTTTCTTT.

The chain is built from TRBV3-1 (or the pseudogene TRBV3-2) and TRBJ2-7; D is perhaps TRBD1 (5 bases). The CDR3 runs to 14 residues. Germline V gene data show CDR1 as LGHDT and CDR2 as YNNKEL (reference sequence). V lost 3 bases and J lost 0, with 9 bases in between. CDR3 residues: CASSQMGLSYEQYF. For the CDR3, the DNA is TGTGCCAGCAGCCAGATGGGGCTCTCCTACGAGCAGTACTTC.

CDR3 nucleotides: TGTGCCAGCAGCTTGCCCGGGACTAGCGCTTTCTACGAGCAGTACTTC. It translates to CASSLPGTSAFYEQYF. The V and J genes are TRBV5-4 and TRBJ2-7, with 10 positions matching TRBD2. The V gene end was trimmed by 1 base and the J gene end by 3 bases; junction bases not matched to a gene: 7. The CDR3 length is 16 residues. CDR1 is SGHNT and CDR2 is YYREEE in the germline V gene (reference sequence). Combining the CDR3 with reference TRBV5-4 and TRBJ2-7 gives the whole variable domain ETGVTQSPTHLIKTRGQQVTLRCSSQSGHNTVSWYQQALGQGPQFIFQYYREEENGRGNFPPRFSGLQFPNYSSELNVNALELDDSALYLCASSLPGTSAFYEQYFGPGTRLTVT.